These T cell receptor beta chains were read from a single sample in a study of T and B cells in COVID-19 patients. TCRdb re-called the multiplex PCR reads through MiXCR, storing one row per CDR3 protein. This table has about 23,000 distinct CDR3 sequences, less than 30% appearing once. Source material: blood. The receptors were gathered from a human donor who had recovered from COVID-19. CDR3s include the opening cysteine and the closing phenylalanine or tryptophan. A D gene is named only where the DNA matches it firmly. The listing skips clone size in some rows; elsewhere it reads once, few, many or a size class.

clone_size j_call v_call d_call cdr3_aa cdr3_nt
- TRBJ1-4 TRBV12-3/TRBV12-4 - CASSFGGSGEKLFF TGTGCCAGCAGTTTCGGGGGCAGCGGTGAAAAACTGTTTTTT
medium-sized TRBJ2-3 TRBV29-1 - CSVDRGLRNTQYF TGCAGCGTTGACCGGGGTTTGAGGAATACGCAGTATTTT
medium-sized TRBJ2-2 TRBV19 TRBD1 CASGGQYYTGELFF TGTGCCAGTGGGGGACAGTATTACACCGGGGAGCTGTTTTTT
- TRBJ2-7 TRBV19 TRBD2 CASTPAGGLNEQYF TGTGCCAGTACCCCGGCGGGGGGTTTGAACGAGCAGTACTTC
medium-sized TRBJ1-2 TRBV30 - CAWSHSYGYTF TGTGCCTGGAGCCACAGCTATGGCTACACCTTC
once TRBJ1-3 TRBV20-1 TRBD1 CSARRQGPNTIYF TGCAGTGCTAGAAGACAGGGTCCAAACACCATATATTTT
medium-sized TRBJ2-3 TRBV12-3/TRBV12-4 TRBD2 CASSRLAGGSTDTQYF TGTGCCAGCAGTCGACTAGCGGGGGGTAGTACAGATACGCAGTATTTT
few TRBJ1-1 TRBV19 - CASSISAGARNTEAFF TGTGCCAGTAGTATTAGTGCGGGGGCCAGGAACACTGAAGCTTTCTTT
few TRBJ2-2 TRBV6-6 - CASIEGFTGELFF TGTGCCAGCATAGAAGGGTTCACCGGGGAGCTGTTTTTT
few TRBJ2-1 TRBV20-1 TRBD2 CSAAGTSGSNEQFF TGCAGTGCGGCCGGGACTAGCGGGAGTAATGAGCAGTTCTTC
- TRBJ2-1 TRBV5-6 - CASSFGPSYNEQFF TGTGCCAGCAGCTTCGGTCCGTCCTACAATGAGCAGTTCTTC
few TRBJ2-3 TRBV6-1 TRBD2 CASSKGWRERSTDTQYF TGTGCCAGCAGTAAGGGTTGGCGGGAGCGAAGCACAGATACGCAGTATTTT
few TRBJ2-7 TRBV5-1 TRBD2 CASSLGNPGLAGGTYEQYF TGCGCCAGCAGCTTGGGAAATCCGGGACTAGCGGGAGGAACCTACGAGCAGTACTTC
- TRBJ2-1 TRBV20-1 TRBD2 CSAREMPPGGTYNEQFF TGCAGTGCTAGAGAGATGCCCCCGGGGGGGACCTACAATGAGCAGTTCTTC
- TRBJ1-6 TRBV30 TRBD1 CAWSVGLGQGANSPLHF TGTGCCTGGAGTGTAGGTTTGGGACAGGGGGCAAATTCACCCCTCCACTTT
few TRBJ2-5 TRBV5-4 - CASSFDETQYF TGTGCCAGCAGCTTTGACGAGACCCAGTACTTC
medium-sized TRBJ2-1 TRBV6-5 - CASSLRGRNEQFF TGTGCCAGCAGCCTCCGTGGGAGAAATGAGCAGTTCTTC
medium-sized TRBJ2-2 TRBV15 - CATSRASGQGGELFF TGTGCCACCAGCAGAGCTAGCGGACAGGGCGGGGAGCTGTTTTTT
- TRBJ2-3 TRBV30 - CAWSVQEDTQYF TGTGCCTGGAGTGTACAGGAGGATACGCAGTATTTT
medium-sized TRBJ2-5 TRBV11-1 - CASRSSGYETQYF TGTGCCAGCAGGTCGAGCGGGTACGAGACCCAGTACTTC
- TRBJ2-7 TRBV12-3/TRBV12-4 TRBD2 CASSLGLAGAHSYEQYF TGTGCCAGCAGTTTAGGACTAGCGGGGGCACACTCCTACGAGCAGTACTTC
- TRBJ2-1 TRBV6-2/TRBV6-3 TRBD1 CASSPTPDREIYYYNEQFF TGTGCCAGCAGTCCAACCCCCGACAGGGAGATATACTACTACAATGAGCAGTTCTTC
medium-sized TRBJ2-6 TRBV29-1 - CSVDSPNSGANVLTF TGCAGCGTTGACAGTCCTAACTCTGGGGCCAACGTCCTGACTTTC
- TRBJ2-7 TRBV30 TRBD2 CAWSSGGARYEQYF TGTGCCTGGAGTAGCGGGGGAGCCAGGTACGAGCAGTACTTC
few TRBJ2-5 TRBV5-8 - CASSPGAGETQYF TGTGCCAGCAGCCCGGGAGCAGGGGAGACCCAGTACTTC
- TRBJ2-3 TRBV30 - CACQPWGGRSTDTQYF TGTGCCTGCCAACCCTGGGGGGGGCGAAGCACAGATACGCAGTATTTT
- TRBJ2-7 TRBV6-5 TRBD2 CASSERLAGGKGEQYF TGTGCCAGCAGTGAGCGGCTAGCGGGAGGAAAAGGAGAGCAGTACTTC
- TRBJ1-3 TRBV30 - CAWSEGNTIYF TGTGCCTGGAGTGAGGGAAACACCATATATTTT
many TRBJ2-2 TRBV15 TRBD1 CATSKGQGAGELFF TGTGCCACCAGCAAGGGACAGGGGGCCGGGGAGCTGTTTTTT
- TRBJ2-5 TRBV7-9 - CASSLFTTQETQYF TGTGCCAGCAGCCTATTTACTACCCAAGAGACCCAGTACTTC
- TRBJ2-7 TRBV10-3 - CAISESRDESYEQYF TGTGCCATCAGTGAGTCTAGGGACGAATCCTACGAGCAGTACTTC
- TRBJ1-2 TRBV6-5 TRBD1 CASSYRDRRLDYGYTF TGTGCCAGCAGTTACCGGGACAGACGCCTGGACTATGGCTACACCTTC
- TRBJ2-4 TRBV5-4 - CASSLDSPGNIQYF TGTGCCAGCAGCTTGGACTCCCCGGGGAACATTCAGTACTTC
- TRBJ2-7 TRBV7-2 TRBD2 CASSLRAGGNYEQYF TGTGCCAGCAGCTTAAGAGCGGGAGGGAACTACGAGCAGTACTTC
- TRBJ2-2 TRBV6-5 TRBD2 CASSTGGKTGELFF TGTGCCAGCAGTACCGGGGGGAAAACCGGGGAGCTGTTTTTT
medium-sized TRBJ2-3 TRBV18 TRBD1 CASSPGTGAKTQYF TGTGCCAGCTCACCAGGGACAGGGGCGAAAACGCAGTATTTT
few TRBJ2-3 TRBV18 TRBD1 CASSPGQGATDTQYF TGTGCCAGCTCACCAGGACAGGGGGCTACAGATACGCAGTATTTT
medium-sized TRBJ2-6 TRBV29-1 - CSVGSQGAPGANVLTF TGCAGCGTTGGAAGCCAGGGAGCCCCTGGGGCCAACGTCCTGACTTTC
- TRBJ1-5 TRBV6-5 - CASSDGQSGQPQHF TGTGCCAGCAGTGACGGACAGTCGGGTCAGCCCCAGCATTTT
few TRBJ1-1 TRBV6-5 - CASRRTDGTEAFF TGTGCCAGCAGGCGGACAGACGGAACTGAAGCTTTCTTT
- TRBJ2-1 TRBV19 TRBD2 CASSIFAGGQLNEQFF TGTGCCAGTAGTATATTCGCGGGGGGCCAATTGAATGAGCAGTTCTTC
many TRBJ2-2 TRBV5-6 TRBD2 CASSSSRLAGVAGELFF TGTGCCAGCAGCTCCTCACGACTAGCGGGAGTGGCCGGGGAGCTGTTTTTT
- TRBJ2-3 TRBV4-2 - CASSQDRTSTDTQYF TGTGCCAGCAGCCAAGATCGGACTAGCACAGATACGCAGTATTTT
few TRBJ1-1 TRBV5-5 - CASSWEWSGVGTEAFF TGTGCCAGCAGCTGGGAATGGTCTGGGGTCGGCACTGAAGCTTTCTTT
medium-sized TRBJ2-5 TRBV30 - CAWSVGGAETQYF TGTGCCTGGAGTGTGGGGGGCGCGGAGACCCAGTACTTC
few TRBJ2-7 TRBV6-5 - CASSRNQGPYEQYF TGTGCCAGCAGCCGAAACCAGGGGCCCTACGAGCAGTACTTC
- TRBJ2-5 TRBV7-6 TRBD1 CASSYPGQGETQYF TGTGCCAGCAGCTACCCGGGACAGGGAGAGACCCAGTACTTC
- TRBJ2-3 TRBV12-3/TRBV12-4 - CASSEHGADTQYF TGTGCCAGCAGTGAACATGGGGCTGATACGCAGTATTTT
- TRBJ2-7 TRBV5-1 - CASSLTRGLEVGEQYF TGCGCCAGCAGCCTGACCCGGGGCTTGGAGGTAGGCGAGCAGTACTTC
few TRBJ2-1 TRBV7-9 - CASSLGDGYNEQFF TGTGCCAGCAGCCTCGGGGACGGATACAATGAGCAGTTCTTC
- TRBJ1-4 TRBV7-2 - CASSLGQIEEKLFF TGTGCCAGCAGCTTAGGGCAGATAGAGGAAAAACTGTTTTTT
- TRBJ2-7 TRBV7-9 - CASSLELAGEQYF TGTGCCAGCAGCTTAGAACTGGCCGGCGAGCAGTACTTC
medium-sized TRBJ2-3 TRBV27 - CASSLTAHGGTTDTQYF TGTGCCAGCAGTCTAACCGCTCACGGGGGAACCACAGATACGCAGTATTTT